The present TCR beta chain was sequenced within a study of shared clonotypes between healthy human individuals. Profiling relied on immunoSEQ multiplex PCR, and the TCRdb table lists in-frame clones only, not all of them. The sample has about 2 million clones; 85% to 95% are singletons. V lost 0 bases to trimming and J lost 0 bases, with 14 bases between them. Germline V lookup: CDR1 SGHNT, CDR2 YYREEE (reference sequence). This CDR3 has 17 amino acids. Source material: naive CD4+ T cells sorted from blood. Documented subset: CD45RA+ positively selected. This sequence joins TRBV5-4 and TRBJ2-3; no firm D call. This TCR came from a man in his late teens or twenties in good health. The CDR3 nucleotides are TGTGCCAGCAGCTTGGGTTATTGGCGCTCTAGCACAGATACGCAGTATTTT. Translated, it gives CASSLGYWRSSTDTQYF.